This entry describes one T cell receptor beta chain. Its matching antigen is unknown. Trimming removed 1 base at V and 0 bases at J, with 13 bases between. The CDR3 totals 17 residues. Per the germline V gene, CDR1 is MGHRA and CDR2 is YSYEKL. Study results and caveats: Tumor Treg TCRs overlapped most with tumor naive CD4+ cells. The TCR gene usage of tumor memory CD4+ T cells clustered together with blood and lymph node memory CD4+ cells and with lymph node naive CD4+ cells. The larger cohort examined one V-J beta rearrangement, not whole repertoires.

Tregs were sorted as CD4+CD25+CD127-/low cells. After constant-region reverse-primer amplification, full-length variable regions underwent semi-nested PCR with Nested Universal Primer A. Via MiXCR, TCRdb re-called the 5' RACE reads, giving one row per CDR3 protein. The sample shows about 43,000 distinct CDR3 sequences, 22% of them seen only once. This receptor was obtained from a female donor with breast cancer. Material: Tregs sorted from a lymph node. The V call is TRBV4-1, the J call TRBJ2-1; no reliable D call. The CDR3 DNA is TGCGCCAGCAGCCAAGTTACAGCCCTAAGCTCCTACAATGAGCAGTTCTTC. This translates into CASSQVTALSSYNEQFF.